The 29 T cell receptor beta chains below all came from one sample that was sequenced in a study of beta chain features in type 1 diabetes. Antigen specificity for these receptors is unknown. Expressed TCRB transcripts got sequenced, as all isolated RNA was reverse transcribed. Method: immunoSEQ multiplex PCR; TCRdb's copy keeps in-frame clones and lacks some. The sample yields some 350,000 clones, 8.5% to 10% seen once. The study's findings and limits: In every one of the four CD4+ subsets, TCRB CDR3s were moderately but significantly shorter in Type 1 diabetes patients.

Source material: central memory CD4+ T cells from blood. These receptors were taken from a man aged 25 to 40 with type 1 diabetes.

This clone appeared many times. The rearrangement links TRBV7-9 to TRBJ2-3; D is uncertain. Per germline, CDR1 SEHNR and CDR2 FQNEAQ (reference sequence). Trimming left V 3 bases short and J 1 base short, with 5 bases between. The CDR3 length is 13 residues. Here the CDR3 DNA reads TGTGCCAGCAGCTTCGTAGGCACAGATACGCAGTATTTT. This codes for CASSFVGTDTQYF.

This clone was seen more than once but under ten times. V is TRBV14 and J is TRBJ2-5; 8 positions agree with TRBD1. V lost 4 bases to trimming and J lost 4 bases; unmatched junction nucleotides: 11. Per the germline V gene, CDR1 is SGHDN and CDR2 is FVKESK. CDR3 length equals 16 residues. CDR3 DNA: TGTGCCAGCAGCCCCTCCAGGGGGCTAGAAGGAGAGACCCAGTACTTC. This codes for CASSPSRGLEGETQYF.

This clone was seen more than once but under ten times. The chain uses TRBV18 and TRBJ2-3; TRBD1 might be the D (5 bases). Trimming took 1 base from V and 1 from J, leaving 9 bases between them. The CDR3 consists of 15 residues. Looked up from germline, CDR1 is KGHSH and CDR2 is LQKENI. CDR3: CASSPQGSRTDTQYF. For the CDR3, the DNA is TGTGCCAGCTCACCACAGGGGTCACGCACAGATACGCAGTATTTT.

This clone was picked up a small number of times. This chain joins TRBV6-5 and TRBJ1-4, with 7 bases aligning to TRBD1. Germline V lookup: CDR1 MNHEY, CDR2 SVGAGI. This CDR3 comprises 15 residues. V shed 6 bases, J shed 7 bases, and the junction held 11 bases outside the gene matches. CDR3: CASRYRQGPSEKLFF. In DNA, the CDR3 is TGTGCCAGCAGATACCGACAGGGACCGAGTGAAAAACTGTTTTTT.

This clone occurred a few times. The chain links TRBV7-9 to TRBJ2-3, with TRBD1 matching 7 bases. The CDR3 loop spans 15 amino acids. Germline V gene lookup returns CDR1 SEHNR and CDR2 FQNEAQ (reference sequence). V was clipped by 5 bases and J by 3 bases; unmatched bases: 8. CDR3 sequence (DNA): TGTGCCAGCAGCCTACAGGGGTATACAACAGATACGCAGTATTTT. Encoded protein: CASSLQGYTTDTQYF.

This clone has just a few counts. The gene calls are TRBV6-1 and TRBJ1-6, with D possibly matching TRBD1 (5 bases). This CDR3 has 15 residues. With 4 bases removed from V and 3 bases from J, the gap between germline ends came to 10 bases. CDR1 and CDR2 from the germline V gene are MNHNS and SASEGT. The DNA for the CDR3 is TGTGCCAGCAGTGTGGGGGATGGCTATAATTCACCCCTCCACTTT. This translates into CASSVGDGYNSPLHF.

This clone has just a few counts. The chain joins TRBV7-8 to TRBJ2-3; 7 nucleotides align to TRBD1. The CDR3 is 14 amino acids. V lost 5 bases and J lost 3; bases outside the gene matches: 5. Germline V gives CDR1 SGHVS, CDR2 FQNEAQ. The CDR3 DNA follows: TGTGCCAGCAGCCAACGACAGGGTACAGATACGCAGTATTTT. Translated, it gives CASSQRQGTDTQYF.

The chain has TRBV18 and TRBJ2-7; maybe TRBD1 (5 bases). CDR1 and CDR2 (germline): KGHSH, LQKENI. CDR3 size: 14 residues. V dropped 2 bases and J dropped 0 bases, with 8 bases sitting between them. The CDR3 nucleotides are TGTGCCAGCTCACCAAGGGGCCACTCCTACGAGCAGTACTTC. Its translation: CASSPRGHSYEQYF.

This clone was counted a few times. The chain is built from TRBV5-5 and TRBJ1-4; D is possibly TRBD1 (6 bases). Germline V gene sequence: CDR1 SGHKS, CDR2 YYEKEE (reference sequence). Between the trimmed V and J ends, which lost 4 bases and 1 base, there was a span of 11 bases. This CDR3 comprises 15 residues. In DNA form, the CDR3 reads TGTGCCAGCAGCCCCGTACAGGGAACTAATGAAAAACTGTTTTTT. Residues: CASSPVQGTNEKLFF.

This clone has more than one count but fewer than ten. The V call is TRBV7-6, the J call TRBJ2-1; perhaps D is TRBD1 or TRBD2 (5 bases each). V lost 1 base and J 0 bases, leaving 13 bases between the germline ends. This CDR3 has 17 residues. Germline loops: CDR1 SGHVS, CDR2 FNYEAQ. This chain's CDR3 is CASSLVGRTSSYNEQFF. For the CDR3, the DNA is TGTGCCAGCAGCTTAGTGGGACGGACCAGCTCCTACAATGAGCAGTTCTTC.

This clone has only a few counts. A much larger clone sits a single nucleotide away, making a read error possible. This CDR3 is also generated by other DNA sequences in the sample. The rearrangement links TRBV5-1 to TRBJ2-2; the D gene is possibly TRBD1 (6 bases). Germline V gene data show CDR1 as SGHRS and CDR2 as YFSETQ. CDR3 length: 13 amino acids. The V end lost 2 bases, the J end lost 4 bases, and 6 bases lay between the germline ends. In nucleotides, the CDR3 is TGCGCCAGCAGCTTACAGGGCACCGGGGAGCTGTTTTTT. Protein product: CASSLQGTGELFF.

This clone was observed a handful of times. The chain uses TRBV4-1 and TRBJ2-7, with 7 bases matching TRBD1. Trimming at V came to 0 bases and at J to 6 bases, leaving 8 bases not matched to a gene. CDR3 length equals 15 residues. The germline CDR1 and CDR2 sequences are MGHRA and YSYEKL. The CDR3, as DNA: TGCGCCAGCAGCCAAGATCTGGCAGGGGGAATCGAGCAGTACTTC. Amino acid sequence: CASSQDLAGGIEQYF.

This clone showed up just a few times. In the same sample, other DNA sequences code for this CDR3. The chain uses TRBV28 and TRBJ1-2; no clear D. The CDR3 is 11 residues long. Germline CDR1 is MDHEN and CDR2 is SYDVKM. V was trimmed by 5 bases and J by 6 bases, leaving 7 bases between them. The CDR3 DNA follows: TGTGCCAGCAGTCACAGAGATGGCTACACCTTC. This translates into CASSHRDGYTF.

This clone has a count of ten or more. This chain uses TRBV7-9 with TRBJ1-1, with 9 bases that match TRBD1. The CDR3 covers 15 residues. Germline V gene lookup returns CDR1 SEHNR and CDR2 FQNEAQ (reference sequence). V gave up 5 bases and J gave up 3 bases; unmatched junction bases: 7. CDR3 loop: CASSPGDREDTEAFF. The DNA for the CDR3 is TGTGCCAGCAGCCCTGGGGACAGGGAGGACACTGAAGCTTTCTTT.

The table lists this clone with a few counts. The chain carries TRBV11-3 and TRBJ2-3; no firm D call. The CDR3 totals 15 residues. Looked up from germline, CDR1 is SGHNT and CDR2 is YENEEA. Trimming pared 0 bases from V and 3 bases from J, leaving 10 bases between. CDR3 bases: TGTGCCAGCAGCTTAGATCTGGCAGTTACAGATACGCAGTATTTT. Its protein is CASSLDLAVTDTQYF.

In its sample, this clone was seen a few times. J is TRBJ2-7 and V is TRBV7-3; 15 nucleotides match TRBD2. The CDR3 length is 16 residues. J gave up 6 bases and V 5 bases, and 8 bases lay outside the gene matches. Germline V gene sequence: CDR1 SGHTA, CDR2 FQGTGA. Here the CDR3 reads CASSLGTSGRRAEQYF. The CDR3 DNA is TGTGCCAGCAGCCTCGGGACTAGCGGGAGGCGGGCCGAGCAGTACTTC.

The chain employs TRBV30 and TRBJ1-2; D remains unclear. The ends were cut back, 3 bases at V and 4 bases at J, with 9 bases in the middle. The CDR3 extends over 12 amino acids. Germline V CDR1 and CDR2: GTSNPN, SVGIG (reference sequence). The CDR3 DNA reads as TGTGCCTGGAGCCAAGGGTTCTATGGCTACACCTTC. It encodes CAWSQGFYGYTF.

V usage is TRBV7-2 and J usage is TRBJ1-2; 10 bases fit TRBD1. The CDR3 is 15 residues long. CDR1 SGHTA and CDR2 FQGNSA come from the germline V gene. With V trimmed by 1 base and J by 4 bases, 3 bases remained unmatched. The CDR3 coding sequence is TGTGCCAGCAGCTTAGGGGGACAGGGGTCCTATGGCTACACCTTC. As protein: CASSLGGQGSYGYTF.

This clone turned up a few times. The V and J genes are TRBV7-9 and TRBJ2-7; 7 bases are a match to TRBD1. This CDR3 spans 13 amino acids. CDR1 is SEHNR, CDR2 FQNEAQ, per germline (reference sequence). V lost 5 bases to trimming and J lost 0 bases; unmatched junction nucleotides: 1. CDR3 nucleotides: TGTGCCAGCAGCGGGACAGCCTCCTACGAGCAGTACTTC. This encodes CASSGTASYEQYF.

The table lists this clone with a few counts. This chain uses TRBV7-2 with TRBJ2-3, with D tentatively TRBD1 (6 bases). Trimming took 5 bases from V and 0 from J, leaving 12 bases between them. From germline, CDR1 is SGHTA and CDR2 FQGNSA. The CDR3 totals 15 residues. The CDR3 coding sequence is TGTGCCAGCAGCCGGTACAGGGTCAGCACAGATACGCAGTATTTT. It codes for CASSRYRVSTDTQYF.

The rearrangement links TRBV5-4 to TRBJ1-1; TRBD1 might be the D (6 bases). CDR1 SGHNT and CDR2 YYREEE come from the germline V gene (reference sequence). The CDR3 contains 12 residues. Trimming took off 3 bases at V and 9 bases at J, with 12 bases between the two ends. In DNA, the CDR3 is TGTGCCAGCAGCTGGTGGGGGGGCCAAGCTTTCTTT. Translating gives CASSWWGGQAFF.

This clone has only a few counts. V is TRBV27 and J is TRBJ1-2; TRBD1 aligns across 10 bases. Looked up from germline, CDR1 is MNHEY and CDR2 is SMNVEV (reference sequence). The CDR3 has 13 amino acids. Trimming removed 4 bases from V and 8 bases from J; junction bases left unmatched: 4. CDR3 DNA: TGTGCCAGCAGTTCTGGACAGGGGGGCGGCTACACCTTC. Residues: CASSSGQGGGYTF.

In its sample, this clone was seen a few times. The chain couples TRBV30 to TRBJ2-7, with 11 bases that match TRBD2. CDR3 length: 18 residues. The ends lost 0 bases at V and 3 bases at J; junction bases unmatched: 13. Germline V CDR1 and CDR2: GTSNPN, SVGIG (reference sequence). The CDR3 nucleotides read TGTGCCTGGAGTGTACCAATGAGGACTAGCGGGCTTGGCTACGAGCAGTACTTC. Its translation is CAWSVPMRTSGLGYEQYF.

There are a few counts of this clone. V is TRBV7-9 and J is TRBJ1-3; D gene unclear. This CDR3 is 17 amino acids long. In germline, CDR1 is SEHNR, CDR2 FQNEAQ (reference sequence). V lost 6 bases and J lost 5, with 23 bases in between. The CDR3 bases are TGTGCCAGCAGTCATCCCCGGGAAAGCCCGACGAGAAACACCATATATTTT. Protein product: CASSHPRESPTRNTIYF.

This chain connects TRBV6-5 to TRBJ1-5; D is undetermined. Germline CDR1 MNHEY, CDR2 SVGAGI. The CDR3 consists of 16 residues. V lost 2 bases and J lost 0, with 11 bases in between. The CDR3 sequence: CASSYLRQNSNQPQHF. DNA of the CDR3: TGTGCCAGCAGTTACCTGCGACAAAATAGCAATCAGCCCCAGCATTTT.

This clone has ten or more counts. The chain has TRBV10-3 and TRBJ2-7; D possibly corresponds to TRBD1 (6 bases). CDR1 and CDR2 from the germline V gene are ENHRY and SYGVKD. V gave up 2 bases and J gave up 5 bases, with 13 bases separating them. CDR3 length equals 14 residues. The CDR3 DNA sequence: TGTGCCATCAGTGAGGGCAGGGGCAGCCACGAGCAGTACTTC. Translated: CAISEGRGSHEQYF.

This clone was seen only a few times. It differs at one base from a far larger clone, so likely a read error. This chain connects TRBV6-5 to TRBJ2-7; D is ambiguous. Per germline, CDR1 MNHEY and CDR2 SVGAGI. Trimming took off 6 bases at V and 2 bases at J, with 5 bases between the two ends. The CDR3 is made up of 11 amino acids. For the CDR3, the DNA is TGTGCCAGCAGCTTACCCTACGAGCAGTACTTC. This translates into CASSLPYEQYF.

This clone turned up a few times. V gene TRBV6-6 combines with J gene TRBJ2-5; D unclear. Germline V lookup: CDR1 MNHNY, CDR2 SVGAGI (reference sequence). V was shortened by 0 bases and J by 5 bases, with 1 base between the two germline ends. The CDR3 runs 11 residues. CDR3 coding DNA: TGTGCCAGCAGTTACTCTGAGACCCAGTACTTC. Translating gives CASSYSETQYF.

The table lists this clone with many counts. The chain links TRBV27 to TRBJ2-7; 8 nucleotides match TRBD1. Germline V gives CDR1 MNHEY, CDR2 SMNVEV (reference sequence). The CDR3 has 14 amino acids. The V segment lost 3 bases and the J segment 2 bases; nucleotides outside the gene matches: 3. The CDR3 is CASSLTGAAYEQYF. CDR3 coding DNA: TGTGCCAGCAGTTTGACAGGGGCCGCCTACGAGCAGTACTTC.